The 18 T cell receptor beta chains below all came from one sample that was sequenced in a study of T-cell memory formation after mild COVID-19. One entry per CDR3 protein, called by TCRdb with MiXCR from the 5' RACE reads. The data hold a few hundred thousand distinct CDR3 sequences, with 15% to 20% observed a single time. The sample comprised PBMCs or a T cell subset sorted from them (not recorded which). These receptors originate from a man aged 18-30 years who had mild COVID-19 (a few samples of this study predate the infection). Cell type and time point are not known.

V and J are TRBV7-2 and TRBJ1-1; no clear D. CDR3 length: 14 amino acids. Germline CDR1 is SGHTA and CDR2 is FQGNSA. V was clipped by 5 bases and J by 1 base, with 11 bases between them. This chain's CDR3 is CASSPRLSNTEAFF. CDR3 in DNA: TGTGCCAGCAGCCCCAGGCTGTCGAACACTGAAGCTTTCTTT.

The chain employs TRBV29-1 and TRBJ1-4; D gene unclear. Trimming shortened V by 7 bases and J by 5 bases, and 11 bases separated the two germline ends. The CDR3 spans 12 residues. The germline CDR1 and CDR2 sequences are SQVTM and ANQGSEA. For the CDR3, the DNA is TGCAGCGCCGGACGTCTAAATGAAAAACTGTTTTTT. This gives the protein CSAGRLNEKLFF. The full variable domain, rest sourced from reference TRBV29-1 and TRBJ1-4, is SAVISQKPSRDICQRGTSLTIQCQVDSQVTMMFWYRQQPGQSLTLIATANQGSEATYESGFVIDKFPISRPNLTFSTLTVSNMSPEDSSIYLCSAGRLNEKLFFGSGTQLSVL.

The table lists this clonotype with a few counts. This chain links TRBV20-1 with TRBJ1-6, with a possible D match to TRBD1 (5 bases). This CDR3 contains 14 residues. Germline CDR1 reads DFQATT; CDR2 reads SNEGSKA (reference sequence). Trimming shortened V by 3 bases and J by 7 bases, and 13 bases separated the two germline ends. This chain's CDR3 is CSASRGGGNSPLHF. The CDR3 DNA sequence: TGCAGTGCTAGTCGTGGCGGGGGGAATTCACCCCTCCACTTT.

The chain uses TRBV18 and TRBJ1-1; weak D call: TRBD1 (5 bases). The CDR3 runs to 15 residues. CDR1 and CDR2 (germline): KGHSH, LQKENI. The germline V and J ends were trimmed by 3 bases and 2 bases, with 13 bases remaining between them. The CDR3 DNA is TGTGCCAGCTCACCGCCAGTAGGGGCTAACACTGAAGCTTTCTTT. Protein product: CASSPPVGANTEAFF.

At least ten counts were recorded for this clonotype. This chain uses TRBV5-5 with TRBJ2-7, with a weak D call TRBD1 (7 bases). V lost 4 bases and J 4 bases, leaving 18 bases between the germline ends. The CDR3 has 15 residues. Germline V lookup: CDR1 SGHKS, CDR2 YYEKEE (reference sequence). DNA for the CDR3: TGTGCCAGCAGCCGCGGGACAGTTAAGTCGTACGAGCAGTACTTC. This codes for CASSRGTVKSYEQYF. Based on the CDR3 plus reference TRBV5-5 and TRBJ2-7, the full variable domain is DAGVTQSPTHLIKTRGQQVTLRCSPISGHKSVSWYQQVLGQGPQFIFQYYEKEERGRGNFPDRFSARQFPNYSSELNVNALLLGDSALYLCASSRGTVKSYEQYFGPGTRLTVT.

The chain combines TRBV4-3 with TRBJ2-7; no clear D. The germline V and J ends were trimmed by 0 bases and 3 bases, with 6 bases remaining between them. CDR3 length: 13 amino acids. Germline V gene lookup returns CDR1 LGHNA and CDR2 YSLEER. This CDR3 is CASSQDVGYEQYF. The CDR3 DNA reads TGCGCCAGCAGCCAAGACGTGGGCTACGAGCAGTACTTC.

The sample holds many counts of this clonotype. This chain links TRBV6-6 with TRBJ2-3; D unclear. The CDR3 consists of 11 residues. CDR1 and CDR2 from the germline V gene are MNHNY and SVGAGI (reference sequence). Trimming pared 6 bases from V and 9 bases from J, leaving 10 bases between. The CDR3 here is CASSPGRTQYF. The CDR3 DNA reads as TGTGCCAGCAGCCCCGGTAGAACGCAGTATTTT.

This clonotype was observed a handful of times. The chain couples TRBV10-3 to TRBJ2-7; tentatively, D is TRBD1 (5 bases). Trimming cost V 3 bases and J 7 bases, with 7 bases left between them. CDR1 is ENHRY and CDR2 is SYGVKD in the germline V gene. The CDR3 loop spans 11 amino acids. The CDR3: CAISEYREQYF. CDR3 coding DNA: TGTGCCATCAGTGAATACAGGGAGCAGTACTTC.

This clonotype was picked up a small number of times. This chain connects TRBV29-1 to TRBJ2-1; 8 positions agree with TRBD2. The length of the CDR3 is 13 residues. CDR1 is SQVTM and CDR2 is ANQGSEA in the germline V gene. The junction had 10 bases not matched to a gene; V was cut back by 7 bases and J by 8 bases. This CDR3 reads CSATGGVVDEQFF. The CDR3 bases are TGCAGCGCCACGGGGGGGGTGGTGGATGAGCAGTTCTTC.

This clonotype was picked up a small number of times. Here the CDR3 DNA reads TGTGCCAGCAGTACCGACAGGGACTCACCTAATGGCTACACCTTC. This translates into CASSTDRDSPNGYTF. The J gene is TRBJ1-2, the V gene TRBV7-9, with 7 positions matching TRBD1. Germline values: CDR1 SEHNR, CDR2 FQNEAQ (reference sequence). V shed 6 bases and J 6 bases; nucleotides not matched to a gene: 13. This CDR3 is built from 15 residues.

This clonotype was counted between two and nine times. This chain connects TRBV20-1 to TRBJ2-3, with a possible D match to TRBD1 (6 bases). Deletions cut 2 bases from V and 2 bases from J, with 11 bases between. This CDR3 has 14 residues. Germline V gene sequence: CDR1 DFQATT, CDR2 SNEGSKA (reference sequence). The CDR3 loop reads CSARPDRLTDTQYF. The CDR3 DNA sequence: TGCAGTGCTAGACCCGACAGGCTCACAGATACGCAGTATTTT.

Only a few counts were recorded for this clonotype. The gene calls are TRBV7-9 and TRBJ2-7; 11 bases align to TRBD1. V trimming: 5 bases; J trimming: 3 bases; junction bases outside the gene matches: 3. The germline V gene has CDR1 SEHNR and CDR2 FQNEAQ (reference sequence). This CDR3 spans 14 amino acids. The CDR3 spells CASSHGTGGYEQYF. The CDR3, as DNA: TGTGCCAGCAGCCACGGGACAGGGGGCTACGAGCAGTACTTC.

The CDR3 coding sequence is TGTGCCAGCAGCTTATGGGGACAGCTTGAAGCTTTCTTT. This codes for CASSLWGQLEAFF. The chain links TRBV11-2 to TRBJ1-1; 7 bases map to TRBD1. The germline gives CDR1 SGHAT, CDR2 FQNNGV. The CDR3 is 13 amino acids. V lost 2 bases to trimming and J lost 7 bases; unmatched junction nucleotides: 4.

The chain is built from TRBV5-1 and TRBJ2-2, with D maybe TRBD2 (5 bases). CDR3 length: 15 amino acids. Germline-derived CDR1 and CDR2 are SGHRS and YFSETQ. Trimming cost V 4 bases and J 4 bases, with 14 bases left between them. The CDR3 DNA follows: TGCGCCAGCAGCCCCCGGGAATTGAGCACCGGGGAGCTGTTTTTT. It translates to CASSPRELSTGELFF.

J is TRBJ2-3 and V is TRBV4-1, with TRBD2 matching over 13 bases. The CDR3 extends over 18 amino acids. CDR1 and CDR2 (germline): MGHRA, YSYEKL. With 3 bases clipped from V and 0 bases from J, the junction kept 6 bases outside the gene matches. CDR3 region: CASSHERTSGGSTDTQYF. CDR3 in DNA: TGCGCCAGCAGCCACGAAAGGACTAGCGGGGGAAGCACAGATACGCAGTATTTT.

The chain has TRBV7-2 and TRBJ2-1; weak D call: TRBD1 (5 bases). Germline CDR1 reads SGHTA; CDR2 reads FQGNSA. The length of the CDR3 is 18 residues. V lost 1 base to trimming and J lost 3 bases, with 19 bases between them. CDR3 DNA: TGTGCCAGCAGCTTAGGTCCCCTGGGGCAAGTGGTCTACAATGAGCAGTTCTTC. Protein product: CASSLGPLGQVVYNEQFF.

The V call is TRBV6-1, the J call TRBJ1-2, with 7 positions matching TRBD1. The germline gives CDR1 MNHNS, CDR2 SASEGT. CDR3 length equals 15 residues. The V segment lost 3 bases and the J segment 9 bases; nucleotides outside the gene matches: 13. The CDR3 bases are TGTGCCAGCAGTGAGCACCTGACAGGGCAAGTTAGCTACACCTTC. It encodes CASSEHLTGQVSYTF.

The chain employs TRBV2 and TRBJ1-2; 8 bases match TRBD1. The V segment lost 6 bases and the J segment 7 bases; nucleotides outside the gene matches: 7. The CDR3 loop spans 13 amino acids. The germline V gene encodes CDR1 SNHLY and CDR2 FYNNEI. The CDR3 nucleotides read TGTGCCAGCAGCGAGGACAGGGTGGGTGGCTACACCTTC. This codes for CASSEDRVGGYTF.